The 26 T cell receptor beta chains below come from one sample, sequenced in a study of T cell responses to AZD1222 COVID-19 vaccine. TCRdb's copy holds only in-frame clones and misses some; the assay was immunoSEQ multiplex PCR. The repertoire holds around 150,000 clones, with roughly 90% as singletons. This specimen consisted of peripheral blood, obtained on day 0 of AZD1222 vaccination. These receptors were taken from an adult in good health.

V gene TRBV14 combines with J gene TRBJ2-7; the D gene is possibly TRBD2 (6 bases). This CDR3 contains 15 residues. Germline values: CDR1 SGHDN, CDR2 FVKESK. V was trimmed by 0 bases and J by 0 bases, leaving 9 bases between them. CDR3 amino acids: CASSQEAGLSYEQYF. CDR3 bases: TGTGCCAGCAGCCAAGAGGCGGGACTCTCCTACGAGCAGTACTTC.

The CDR3 bases are TGTGCCAGCATTACCAGAGGGGGGACAGGGGGTTTTACTGAAGCTTTCTTT. Protein product: CASITRGGTGGFTEAFF. This sequence joins TRBV7-9 and TRBJ1-1; the match to TRBD1 covers 11 bases. Germline CDR1 SEHNR, CDR2 FQNEAQ (reference sequence). The V gene end was trimmed by 7 bases and the J gene end by 5 bases; junction bases not matched to a gene: 15. This CDR3 is 17 amino acids long.

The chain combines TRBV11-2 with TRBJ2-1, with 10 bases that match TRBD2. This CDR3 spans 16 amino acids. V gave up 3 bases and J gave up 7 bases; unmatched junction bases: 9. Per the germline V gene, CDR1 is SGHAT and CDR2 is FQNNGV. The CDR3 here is CASSLGPAGGKNEQFF. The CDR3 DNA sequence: TGTGCCAGCAGCTTGGGACCAGCGGGGGGGAAAAATGAGCAGTTCTTC.

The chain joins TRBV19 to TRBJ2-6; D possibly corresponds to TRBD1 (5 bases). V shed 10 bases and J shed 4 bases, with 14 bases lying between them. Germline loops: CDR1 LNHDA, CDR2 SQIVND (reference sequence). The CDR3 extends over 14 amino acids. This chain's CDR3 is CATKGFSGANVLTF. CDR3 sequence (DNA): TGTGCCACAAAGGGGTTTTCCGGGGCCAACGTCCTGACTTTC. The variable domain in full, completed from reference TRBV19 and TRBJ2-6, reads DGGITQSPKYLFRKEGQNVTLSCEQNLNHDAMYWYRQDPGQGLRLIYYSQIVNDFQKGDIAEGYSVSREKKESFPLTVTSAQKNPTAFYLCATKGFSGANVLTFGAGSRLTVL.

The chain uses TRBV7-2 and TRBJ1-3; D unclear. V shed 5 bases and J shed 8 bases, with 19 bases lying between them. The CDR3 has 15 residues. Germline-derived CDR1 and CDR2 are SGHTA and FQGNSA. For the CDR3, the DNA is TGTGCCAGCAGCAAGTGGTCAAGGCCGGAGGACACCATATATTTT. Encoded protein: CASSKWSRPEDTIYF.

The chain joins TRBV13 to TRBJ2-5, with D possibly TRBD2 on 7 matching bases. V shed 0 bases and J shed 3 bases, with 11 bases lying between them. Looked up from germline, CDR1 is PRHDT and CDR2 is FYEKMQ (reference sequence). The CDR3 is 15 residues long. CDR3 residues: CASSLGGGAEETQYF. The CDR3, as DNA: TGTGCCAGCAGCTTAGGTGGGGGGGCCGAAGAGACCCAGTACTTC.

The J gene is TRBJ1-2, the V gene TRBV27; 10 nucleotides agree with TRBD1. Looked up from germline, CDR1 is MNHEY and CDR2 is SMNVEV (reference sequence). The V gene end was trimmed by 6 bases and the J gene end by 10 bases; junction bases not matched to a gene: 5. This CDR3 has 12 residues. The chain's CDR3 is CASRQTGGVYTF. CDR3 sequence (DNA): TGTGCCAGCAGACAGACAGGGGGCGTCTACACCTTC.

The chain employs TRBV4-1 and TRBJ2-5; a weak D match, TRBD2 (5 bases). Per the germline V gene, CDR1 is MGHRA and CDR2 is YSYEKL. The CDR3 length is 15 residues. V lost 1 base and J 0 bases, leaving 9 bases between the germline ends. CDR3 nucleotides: TGCGCCAGCAGCCAAGTCGCGGGTTACCAAGAGACCCAGTACTTC. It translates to CASSQVAGYQETQYF.

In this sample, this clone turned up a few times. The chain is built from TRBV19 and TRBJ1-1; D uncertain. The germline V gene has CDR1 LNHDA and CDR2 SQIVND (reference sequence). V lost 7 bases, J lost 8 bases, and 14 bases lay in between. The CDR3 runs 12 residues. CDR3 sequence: CASTRRTAEAFF. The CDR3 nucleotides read TGTGCCAGTACCCGCAGGACTGCGGAAGCTTTCTTT.

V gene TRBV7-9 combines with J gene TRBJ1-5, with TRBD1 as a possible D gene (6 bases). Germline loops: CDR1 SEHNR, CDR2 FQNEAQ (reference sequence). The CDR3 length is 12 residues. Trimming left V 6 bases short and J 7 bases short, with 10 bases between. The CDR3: CASSEGGQPQHF. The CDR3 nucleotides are TGTGCCAGCAGTGAGGGGGGACAGCCCCAGCATTTT.

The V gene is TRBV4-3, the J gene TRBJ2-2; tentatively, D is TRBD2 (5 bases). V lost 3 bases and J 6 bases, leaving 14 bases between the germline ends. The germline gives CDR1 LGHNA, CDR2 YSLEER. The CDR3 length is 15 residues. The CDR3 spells CASSHPAGVAGELFF. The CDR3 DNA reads TGCGCCAGCAGCCACCCCGCGGGTGTTGCCGGGGAGCTGTTTTTT.

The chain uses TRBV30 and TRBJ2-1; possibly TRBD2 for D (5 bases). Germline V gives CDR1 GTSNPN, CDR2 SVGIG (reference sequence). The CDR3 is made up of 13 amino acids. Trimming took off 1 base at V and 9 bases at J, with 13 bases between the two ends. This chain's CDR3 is CAWSGLLGTEQFF. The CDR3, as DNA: TGTGCCTGGAGTGGCCTACTAGGAACTGAGCAGTTCTTC.

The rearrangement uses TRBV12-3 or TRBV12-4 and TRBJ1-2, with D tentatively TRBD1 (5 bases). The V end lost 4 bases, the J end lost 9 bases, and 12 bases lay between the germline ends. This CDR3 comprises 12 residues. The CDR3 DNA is TGTGCCAGCAGTTGGTCGGGGGATAGCTACACCTTC. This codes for CASSWSGDSYTF.

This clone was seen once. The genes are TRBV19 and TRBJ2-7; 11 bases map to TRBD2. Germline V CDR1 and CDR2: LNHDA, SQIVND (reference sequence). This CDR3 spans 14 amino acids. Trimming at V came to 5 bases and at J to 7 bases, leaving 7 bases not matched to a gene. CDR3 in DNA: TGTGCCAGTAGTGCACTAGCGGGAGAGGGAGAGCAGTACTTC. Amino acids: CASSALAGEGEQYF.

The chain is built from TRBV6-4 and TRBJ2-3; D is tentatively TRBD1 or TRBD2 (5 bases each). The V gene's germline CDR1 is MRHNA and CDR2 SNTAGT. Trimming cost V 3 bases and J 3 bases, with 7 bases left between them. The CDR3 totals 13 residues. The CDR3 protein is CASSEEGTDTQYF. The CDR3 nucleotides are TGTGCCAGCAGTGAAGAGGGGACAGATACGCAGTATTTT.

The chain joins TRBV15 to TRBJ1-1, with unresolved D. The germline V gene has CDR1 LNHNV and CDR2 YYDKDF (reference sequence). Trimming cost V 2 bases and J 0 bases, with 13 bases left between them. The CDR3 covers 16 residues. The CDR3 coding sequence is TGTGCCACCAGCAGACCACGGGCCGCGATGAACACTGAAGCTTTCTTT. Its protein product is CATSRPRAAMNTEAFF.

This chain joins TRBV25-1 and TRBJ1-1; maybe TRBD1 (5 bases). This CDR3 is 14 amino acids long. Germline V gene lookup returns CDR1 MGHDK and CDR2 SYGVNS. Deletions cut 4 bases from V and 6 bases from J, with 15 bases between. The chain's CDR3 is CASSGDLGVAEAFF. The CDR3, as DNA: TGTGCCAGCAGTGGGGACCTGGGGGTAGCTGAAGCTTTCTTT. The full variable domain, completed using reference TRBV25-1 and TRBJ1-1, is EADIYQTPRYLVIGTGKKITLECSQTMGHDKMYWYQQDPGMELHLIHYSYGVNSTEKGDLSSESTVSRIRTEHFPLTLESARPSHTSQYLCASSGDLGVAEAFFGQGTRLTVV.

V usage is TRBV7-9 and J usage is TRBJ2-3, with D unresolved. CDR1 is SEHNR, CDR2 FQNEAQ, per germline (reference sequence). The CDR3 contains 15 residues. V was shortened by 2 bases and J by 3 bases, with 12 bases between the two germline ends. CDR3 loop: CASSLTSTATDTQYF. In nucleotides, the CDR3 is TGTGCCAGCAGCTTAACCAGTACTGCAACAGATACGCAGTATTTT. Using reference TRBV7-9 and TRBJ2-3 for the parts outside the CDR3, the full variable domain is DTGVSQNPRHKITKRGQNVTFRCDPISEHNRLYWYRQTLGQGPEFLTYFQNEAQLEKSRLLSDRFSAERPKGSFSTLEIQRTEQGDSAMYLCASSLTSTATDTQYFGPGTRLTVL.

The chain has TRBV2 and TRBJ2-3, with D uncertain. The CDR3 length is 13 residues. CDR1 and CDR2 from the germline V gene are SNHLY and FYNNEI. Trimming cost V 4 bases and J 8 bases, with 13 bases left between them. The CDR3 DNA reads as TGTGCCAGCAGTGCCGATACTGTAGGTACGCAGTATTTT. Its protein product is CASSADTVGTQYF.

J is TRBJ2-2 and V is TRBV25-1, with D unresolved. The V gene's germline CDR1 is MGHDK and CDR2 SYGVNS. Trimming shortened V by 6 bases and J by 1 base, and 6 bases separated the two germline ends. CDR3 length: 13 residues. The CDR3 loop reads CASSWRNTGELFF. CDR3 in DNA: TGTGCCAGCAGCTGGCGGAACACCGGGGAGCTGTTTTTT.

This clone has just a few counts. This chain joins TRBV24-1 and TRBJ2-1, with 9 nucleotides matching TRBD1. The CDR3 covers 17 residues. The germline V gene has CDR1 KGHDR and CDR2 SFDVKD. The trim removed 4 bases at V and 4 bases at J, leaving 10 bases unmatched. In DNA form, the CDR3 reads TGTGCCACCAGTGACCCGGTCCCGGGACAGGGATACAATGAGCAGTTCTTC. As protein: CATSDPVPGQGYNEQFF.

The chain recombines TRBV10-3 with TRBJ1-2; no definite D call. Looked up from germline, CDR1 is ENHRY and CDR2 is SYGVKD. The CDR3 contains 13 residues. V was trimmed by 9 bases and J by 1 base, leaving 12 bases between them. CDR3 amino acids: CAIARGDNYGYTF. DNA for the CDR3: TGTGCCATTGCCCGAGGAGATAACTATGGCTACACCTTC.

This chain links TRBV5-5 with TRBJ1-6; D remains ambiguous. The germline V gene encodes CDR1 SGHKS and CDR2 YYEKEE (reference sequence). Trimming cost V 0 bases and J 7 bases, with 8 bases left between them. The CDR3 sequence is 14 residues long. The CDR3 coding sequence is TGTGCCAGCAGCTTGGCCACGGCCAATTCACCCCTCCACTTT. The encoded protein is CASSLATANSPLHF.

The CDR3 loop is CASSTRRAGGELFF. Written as DNA, the CDR3 is TGTGCCAGCAGCACGAGGAGGGCCGGCGGGGAGCTGTTTTTT. The V gene is TRBV11-3, the J gene TRBJ2-2, with D possibly being TRBD2 (6 bases). CDR3 length: 14 residues. The V end lost 5 bases, the J end lost 7 bases, and 14 bases lay between the germline ends. Germline loops: CDR1 SGHNT, CDR2 YENEEA.

CDR3 in amino acids: CASSEEGDYGYTF. The CDR3 region has the DNA TGTGCCAGCAGTGAGGAGGGAGACTATGGCTACACCTTC. The chain couples TRBV2 to TRBJ1-2; D call uncertain. This CDR3 region has 13 residues. The germline V and J ends were trimmed by 3 bases and 3 bases, with 8 bases remaining between them. CDR1 and CDR2 (germline): SNHLY, FYNNEI.

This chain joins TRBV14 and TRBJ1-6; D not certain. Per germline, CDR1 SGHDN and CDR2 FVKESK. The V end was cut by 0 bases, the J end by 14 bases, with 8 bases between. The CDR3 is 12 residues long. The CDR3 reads CASSQDRLSLHF. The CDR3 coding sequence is TGTGCCAGCAGCCAAGACAGATTGTCCCTCCACTTT.